The 21 T cell receptor beta chains given below trace back to one sample, sequenced in a study of T cells after yellow fever vaccination. TCRdb itself ran the 5' RACE reads through MiXCR, one entry per CDR3 protein. The table shows 500,000 to 650,000 distinct CDR3 sequences, with about 17% occurring only once. The sequencing used PBMCs, collected roughly 5 days after the first yellow fever vaccination. These receptors all come from a man aged 18 to 29 who received the YFV17D yellow fever vaccine.

This clonotype was observed a handful of times. The V gene is TRBV20-1, the J gene TRBJ1-5, with D unclear. Germline assignment: CDR1 DFQATT and CDR2 SNEGSKA (reference sequence). The CDR3 covers 14 residues. V dropped 3 bases and J dropped 3 bases, with 12 bases sitting between them. CDR3 in amino acids: CSASLQAFNQPQHF. The CDR3 DNA reads as TGCAGTGCTAGCCTCCAGGCTTTCAATCAGCCCCAGCATTTT.

This clonotype was recorded a few times. This chain uses TRBV7-3 with TRBJ2-3, with D hard to call. The V gene's germline CDR1 is SGHTA and CDR2 FQGTGA. Trimming removed 5 bases from V and 4 bases from J, with 10 bases in between. This CDR3 region has 13 residues. The CDR3 is CASSGQRSDTQYF. The CDR3 DNA reads TGTGCCAGCAGCGGGCAGAGGTCAGATACGCAGTATTTT.

This chain connects TRBV5-1 to TRBJ2-1; perhaps TRBD2 as D (6 bases). V was shortened by 0 bases and J by 2 bases, with 9 bases between the two germline ends. This CDR3 has 15 amino acids. Looked up from germline, CDR1 is SGHRS and CDR2 is YFSETQ. CDR3 in DNA: TGCGCCAGCAGCTTGGACGGGGAGGCCTACAATGAGCAGTTCTTC. The encoded protein is CASSLDGEAYNEQFF.

This clonotype has more than one count but fewer than ten. The chain uses TRBV20-1 and TRBJ2-7; 10 nucleotides line up with TRBD2. CDR1 is DFQATT and CDR2 is SNEGSKA in the germline V gene (reference sequence). This CDR3 region has 14 residues. V shed 2 bases, J shed 1 base, and the junction held 2 bases outside the gene matches. Here the CDR3 DNA reads TGCAGTGCTAGAACAGCGGGGGGGTCCTACGAGCAGTACGTC. This gives the protein CSARTAGGSYEQYV.

There are a few counts of this clonotype. The V gene is TRBV20-1, the J gene TRBJ2-7; a possible D gene is TRBD2 (5 bases). CDR1 and CDR2 (germline): DFQATT, SNEGSKA (reference sequence). The CDR3 is 14 amino acids. The V end was cut by 0 bases, the J end by 2 bases, with 11 bases between. This CDR3 reads CSARDGEYPYEQYF. DNA for the CDR3: TGCAGTGCTAGAGATGGGGAGTATCCCTACGAGCAGTACTTC.

The chain has TRBV12-3 or TRBV12-4 and TRBJ2-7; D is tentatively TRBD1 or TRBD2 (6 bases each). The germline V and J ends were trimmed by 1 base and 5 bases, with 15 bases remaining between them. The CDR3 loop spans 15 amino acids. In nucleotides, the CDR3 is TGTGCCAGCAGTTTAGGGGTAGGGGGGTTGAACGAGCAGTACGTC. The encoded protein is CASSLGVGGLNEQYV.

The rearrangement joins TRBV5-5 to TRBJ2-4, with 11 bases matching TRBD2. Germline values: CDR1 SGHKS, CDR2 YYEKEE (reference sequence). V trimming: 1 base; J trimming: 8 bases; junction bases outside the gene matches: 11. This CDR3 has 17 residues. The CDR3 loop is CASSLFGLAGGQDIQYF. The CDR3 nucleotides are TGTGCCAGCAGCTTGTTCGGTTTAGCGGGGGGGCAGGACATTCAGTACTTC.

This clonotype was seen only a few times. This chain links TRBV11-2 with TRBJ2-2; 9 positions match TRBD1. Losses at the gene ends were 6 bases for V and 5 bases for J; bases not matched to a gene: 7. Germline CDR1 SGHAT, CDR2 FQNNGV. The length of the CDR3 is 15 residues. CDR3 nucleotide sequence: TGTGCCAGCAGATGGGGACAGGGCGAGACCGGGGAGCTGTTTTTT. Translating gives CASRWGQGETGELFF.

The V call is TRBV7-2, the J call TRBJ2-1, with 9 bases that match TRBD2. With 3 bases clipped from V and 3 bases from J, the junction kept 3 bases outside the gene matches. The germline CDR1 and CDR2 sequences are SGHTA and FQGNSA. CDR3 length equals 15 residues. The CDR3, as DNA: TGTGCCAGCAGCTTTGCGGGGGGGCTCTACAATGAGCAGTTCTTC. Translating gives CASSFAGGLYNEQFF.

This clonotype was observed a handful of times. V usage is TRBV27 and J usage is TRBJ1-1, with 7 bases identical to TRBD1. CDR1 MNHEY and CDR2 SMNVEV come from the germline V gene (reference sequence). After removal of 6 bases from V and 1 base from J, the junction contained 8 bases not matched to a gene. The CDR3 spans 15 residues. The CDR3 spells CASRNLQGRNTEAFF. The DNA of the CDR3 is TGTGCCAGCAGAAATTTACAGGGGAGGAACACTGAAGCTTTCTTT.

The chain has TRBV12-3 or TRBV12-4 and TRBJ2-7; possible D gene TRBD2, 5 bases. Between the trimmed V and J ends, which lost 5 bases and 7 bases, there was a span of 21 bases. The CDR3 spans 15 residues. CDR3 sequence: CASSPQSGSIGEQYV. The CDR3 nucleotides are TGTGCCAGCAGTCCTCAAAGCGGCTCGATCGGAGAGCAGTACGTC.

This clonotype was counted many times. This chain uses TRBV27 with TRBJ2-1, with D possibly matching TRBD2 (6 bases). V shed 5 bases and J shed 4 bases, with 18 bases lying between them. The CDR3 loop spans 16 amino acids. Germline CDR1 and CDR2: MNHEY and SMNVEV (reference sequence). The CDR3 is CASSPLTSSFYNEQFF. CDR3 sequence (DNA): TGTGCCAGCAGTCCCCTTACTAGCAGCTTTTACAATGAGCAGTTCTTC.

This clonotype was counted between two and nine times. The V and J genes are TRBV5-1 and TRBJ1-5, with a possible D match to TRBD1 (6 bases). V lost 1 base and J 5 bases, leaving 10 bases between the germline ends. CDR1 is SGHRS and CDR2 is YFSETQ in the germline V gene. CDR3 length: 14 amino acids. The CDR3 sequence is CASSLTGFDQPQHF. The CDR3 bases are TGCGCCAGCAGCTTGACAGGGTTTGATCAGCCCCAGCATTTT.

This clonotype was seen a few times. The chain is built from TRBV21-1 and TRBJ1-1; the DNA was not compared with TRBD1, the D call given in the table. TRBV21-1 is a documented pseudogene. The CDR3 runs to 12 residues. The CDR3 region has the DNA TGTGCCAGCACCCCTACAGGGACTGAAGCTTTCTTT. Its protein is CASTPTGTEAFF.

This sequence joins TRBV12-3 or TRBV12-4 and TRBJ1-5; perhaps TRBD1 as D (5 bases). Trimming stripped 5 bases from V and 6 bases from J, with 8 bases between. The CDR3 extends over 12 amino acids. The CDR3 spells CASSRGSQPQHF. In nucleotides, the CDR3 is TGTGCCAGCAGTAGGGGATCTCAGCCCCAGCATTTT.

In this sample, this clonotype turned up a few times. The chain carries TRBV7-9 and TRBJ1-3; TRBD1 might be the D (6 bases). Germline CDR1 and CDR2: SEHNR and FQNEAQ (reference sequence). This CDR3 has 16 amino acids. V shed 5 bases and J shed 4 bases, with 18 bases lying between them. CDR3 bases: TGTGCCAGCAGCCTGGGGTTAACAGGGAACGGAAACACCATATATTTT. Translating it yields CASSLGLTGNGNTIYF. Based on the CDR3 plus reference TRBV7-9 and TRBJ1-3, the full variable domain is DTGVSQNPRHKITKRGQNVTFRCDPISEHNRLYWYRQTLGQGPEFLTYFQNEAQLEKSRLLSDRFSAERPKGSFSTLEIQRTEQGDSAMYLCASSLGLTGNGNTIYFGEGSWLTVV.

This clonotype appeared many times. This chain joins TRBV5-1 and TRBJ1-1; D ambiguous. In germline, CDR1 is SGHRS, CDR2 YFSETQ. The CDR3 extends over 14 amino acids. V was shortened by 0 bases and J by 2 bases, with 8 bases between the two germline ends. CDR3 amino acids: CASSLGPLNTEAFF. The CDR3 DNA follows: TGCGCCAGCAGCTTGGGACCTCTCAACACTGAAGCTTTCTTT. Full variable domain (missing parts from reference TRBV5-1 and TRBJ1-1): KAGVTQTPRYLIKTRGQQVTLSCSPISGHRSVSWYQQTPGQGLQFLFEYFSETQRNKGNFPGRFSGRQFSNSRSEMNVSTLELGDSALYLCASSLGPLNTEAFFGQGTRLTVV.

J is TRBJ2-5 and V is TRBV4-2; D perhaps matches TRBD1 (5 bases). Trimming shortened V by 2 bases and J by 5 bases, and 18 bases separated the two germline ends. Germline CDR1 LGHNA, CDR2 YNFKEQ. The CDR3 has 16 amino acids. The CDR3 spells CASSQSFYVGLETQYF. The CDR3 bases are TGTGCCAGCAGCCAATCCTTTTATGTGGGGCTGGAGACCCAGTACTTC.

In its sample, this clonotype was seen a few times. The chain combines TRBV20-1 with TRBJ2-3; 7 bases fit TRBD2. In germline, CDR1 is DFQATT, CDR2 SNEGSKA (reference sequence). The ends lost 3 bases at V and 3 bases at J; junction bases unmatched: 9. The CDR3 extends over 15 amino acids. This CDR3 reads CSARGGGRLTDTQYF. DNA of the CDR3: TGCAGTGCTAGGGGGGGAGGGAGATTAACAGATACGCAGTATTTT.

This clonotype was seen a few times. The V call is TRBV6-1, the J call TRBJ1-5; D is possibly TRBD1 (6 bases). V dropped 4 bases and J dropped 5 bases, with 12 bases sitting between them. The CDR3 is made up of 14 amino acids. Germline V CDR1 and CDR2: MNHNS, SASEGT. The CDR3 sequence is CASSVDRIHQPQHF. The CDR3 region has the DNA TGTGCCAGCAGTGTTGACAGGATCCATCAGCCCCAGCATTTT.

This clonotype was counted a few times. The chain uses TRBV5-1 and TRBJ2-1, with a weak D call TRBD2 (5 bases). CDR1 and CDR2 (germline): SGHRS, YFSETQ. V was clipped by 1 base and J by 8 bases, with 10 bases between them. The CDR3 is 13 residues long. This CDR3 reads CASSLWTGDEQFF. The DNA for the CDR3 is TGCGCCAGCAGCTTGTGGACTGGGGATGAGCAGTTCTTC.